The 27 T cell receptor beta chains listed next were all sequenced from one sample in a study of CD8 T cells in Susac syndrome. Random hexamers were used to reverse transcribe the RNA input (about 0.5 to 1 ug). TCRdb called the immunoSEQ multiplex PCR reads again in MiXCR, with one record for every CDR3 protein. The table includes a few hundred thousand distinct CDR3 sequences, more than 85% detected once. The sample taken for sequencing was CD4+ T cells from PBMCs. The source of these receptors is a human donor with multiple sclerosis.

The chain carries TRBV15 and TRBJ1-6; D is uncertain. CDR1 and CDR2 from the germline V gene are LNHNV and YYDKDF (reference sequence). Trimming took 0 bases from V and 5 from J, leaving 8 bases between them. The CDR3 runs 15 residues. CDR3 protein: CATSREDLNNSPLHF. The DNA of the CDR3 is TGTGCCACCAGCAGAGAAGACCTAAATAATTCACCCCTCCACTTT.

V usage is TRBV10-3 and J usage is TRBJ2-5; D gene unclear. The CDR3 is made up of 13 amino acids. Germline V gene sequence: CDR1 ENHRY, CDR2 SYGVKD. Trimming pared 4 bases from V and 2 bases from J, leaving 8 bases between. The CDR3 sequence is CAISGGQQETQYF. The CDR3 bases are TGTGCCATCAGTGGTGGCCAGCAAGAGACCCAGTACTTC.

In DNA, the CDR3 is TGTGCCAGCAGCCCTGCGGGGTCGGGGCCCCAGCATTTT. It is translated as CASSPAGSGPQHF. V usage is TRBV7-8 and J usage is TRBJ1-5, with unresolved D. CDR1 and CDR2 (germline): SGHVS, FQNEAQ. Trimming removed 5 bases at V and 9 bases at J, with 14 bases between. The CDR3 covers 13 residues.

The V call is TRBV12-3 or TRBV12-4, the J call TRBJ2-1, with D tentatively TRBD1 or TRBD2 (5 bases each). The CDR3 spans 15 residues. The V end lost 6 bases, the J end lost 2 bases, and 14 bases lay between the germline ends. The CDR3 nucleotides are TGTGCCAGCAGACCTACCCGGGGACCCTACAATGAGCAGTTCTTC. This translates into CASRPTRGPYNEQFF.

The gene calls are TRBV15 and TRBJ2-7; D remains unclear. This CDR3 spans 16 amino acids. The V end lost 5 bases, the J end lost 1 base, and 18 bases lay between the germline ends. Germline V gene data show CDR1 as LNHNV and CDR2 as YYDKDF (reference sequence). The CDR3 protein is CATSPEKGLGSYEQYF. CDR3 DNA sequence: TGTGCCACCAGCCCGGAGAAAGGGTTGGGGTCCTACGAGCAGTACTTC.

This chain links TRBV7-2 with TRBJ2-2; 9 bases line up with TRBD1. V was clipped by 3 bases and J by 4 bases; unmatched bases: 6. The germline V gene encodes CDR1 SGHTA and CDR2 FQGNSA. This CDR3 has 16 residues. The CDR3 is CASSFPDRGVTGELFF. The CDR3 DNA reads as TGTGCCAGCAGCTTCCCGGACAGGGGAGTCACCGGGGAGCTGTTTTTT.

The V and J genes are TRBV29-1 and TRBJ1-2; D perhaps matches TRBD1 (6 bases). The V end was cut by 7 bases, the J end by 7 bases, with 16 bases between. This CDR3 has 12 residues. CDR1 is SQVTM, CDR2 ANQGSEA, per germline. The CDR3 DNA is TGCAGCGCAGACAGGCTTTATGGTGGCTACACCTTC. It encodes CSADRLYGGYTF.

V usage is TRBV5-1 and J usage is TRBJ2-6; D not certain. CDR3 length equals 17 residues. Per the germline V gene, CDR1 is SGHRS and CDR2 is YFSETQ. V dropped 0 bases and J dropped 0 bases, with 10 bases sitting between them. Written as DNA, the CDR3 is TGCGCCAGCAGCTTGGCCAACGATCTCTCTGGGGCCAACGTCCTGACTTTC. This sequence encodes CASSLANDLSGANVLTF.

This chain connects TRBV5-4 to TRBJ2-3; 7 nucleotides agree with TRBD2. V was pared by 1 base and J by 4 bases, with 0 bases of the junction left unmatched. CDR1 and CDR2 from the germline V gene are SGHNT and YYREEE (reference sequence). This CDR3 spans 13 amino acids. CDR3 amino acids: CASSLTSADTQYF. DNA for the CDR3: TGTGCCAGCAGCTTGACTAGCGCAGATACGCAGTATTTT.

The rearrangement joins TRBV4-1 to TRBJ2-1; D gene uncertain. CDR3 length: 16 residues. Trimming removed 4 bases at V and 0 bases at J, with 13 bases between. Germline CDR1 is MGHRA and CDR2 is YSYEKL. CDR3 bases: TGCGCCAGCAGCCGAGGCGTGGTAAGCTCCTACAATGAGCAGTTCTTC. Amino acids: CASSRGVVSSYNEQFF.

This chain links TRBV3-1 with TRBJ2-1; maybe TRBD2 (6 bases). Trimming cost V 2 bases and J 10 bases, with 21 bases left between them. This CDR3 is 16 amino acids long. Per germline, CDR1 LGHDT and CDR2 YNNKEL (reference sequence). The CDR3 DNA is TGTGCCAGCAGCCAACGCTCCGGGACCTTGGCGGGGGAGCAGTTCTTC. Protein: CASSQRSGTLAGEQFF.

The chain carries TRBV12-3 or TRBV12-4 and TRBJ2-3, with D perhaps given as TRBD1 or TRBD2 (5 bases each). V was shortened by 6 bases and J by 0 bases, with 7 bases between the two germline ends. The CDR3 consists of 13 residues. CDR3 protein: CASRRDSTDTQYF. In DNA, the CDR3 is TGTGCCAGCAGAAGGGACAGCACAGATACGCAGTATTTT.

This CDR3 reads CASSQEGPYEQYF. CDR3 in DNA: TGTGCCAGCAGCCAAGAGGGGCCCTACGAGCAGTACTTC. The rearrangement links TRBV7-9 to TRBJ2-7; either TRBD1 or TRBD2 may fit D (5 bases each). CDR3 length: 13 residues. With 5 bases removed from V and 2 bases from J, the gap between germline ends came to 10 bases. The germline V gene has CDR1 SEHNR and CDR2 FQNEAQ (reference sequence).

The rearrangement joins TRBV6-5 to TRBJ1-4; no clear D. Germline V gives CDR1 MNHEY, CDR2 SVGAGI. With 0 bases removed from V and 8 bases from J, the gap between germline ends came to 7 bases. The CDR3 is 13 amino acids. DNA for the CDR3: TGTGCCAGCAGTTACTCGACGGGGGAAAAACTGTTTTTT. Translating gives CASSYSTGEKLFF.

The rearrangement uses TRBV23-1 and TRBJ2-7; 7 nucleotides agree with TRBD1. TRBV23-1 counts as an open reading frame of uncertain function. The CDR3 sequence is 14 residues long. V shed 4 bases and J 7 bases; nucleotides not matched to a gene: 10. CDR3 amino acids: CASSRPTGFKEQYF. CDR3 coding DNA: TGCGCCAGCAGTCGCCCGACAGGGTTTAAGGAGCAGTACTTC.

This clonotype has a single count. This chain links TRBV20-1 with TRBJ1-4, with D possibly being TRBD1 (5 bases). The V and J ends lost 1 base and 6 bases respectively, with 12 bases between them. Germline assignment: CDR1 DFQATT and CDR2 SNEGSKA (reference sequence). The CDR3 loop spans 14 amino acids. CDR3 region: CSARGVQGDEKLFF. For the CDR3, the DNA is TGCAGTGCTAGAGGAGTCCAGGGAGATGAAAAACTGTTTTTT.

In DNA, the CDR3 is TGTGCCAGCACCCATGACAGGGTTTCGAACACCGGGGAGCTGTTTTTT. Protein product: CASTHDRVSNTGELFF. The V call is TRBV12-3 or TRBV12-4, the J call TRBJ2-2, with 7 bases lining up with TRBD1. J gave up 0 bases and V 7 bases, and 8 bases lay outside the gene matches. This CDR3 region has 16 residues.

The J gene is TRBJ1-2, the V gene TRBV19, with D maybe TRBD1 (5 bases). This CDR3 has 11 amino acids. Germline loops: CDR1 LNHDA, CDR2 SQIVND (reference sequence). The germline V and J ends were trimmed by 7 bases and 5 bases, with 8 bases remaining between them. CDR3 DNA: TGTGCCAGTACGACAGAATATGGCTACACCTTC. Its protein is CASTTEYGYTF.

The chain employs TRBV5-4 and TRBJ1-1; 8 bases match TRBD1. CDR1 is SGHNT and CDR2 is YYREEE in the germline V gene (reference sequence). The CDR3 contains 15 residues. Trimming at V came to 2 bases and at J to 4 bases, leaving 7 bases not matched to a gene. CDR3 DNA: TGTGCCAGCAGCTTACAGGGGGTCCTTGGCACTGAAGCTTTCTTT. Translation: CASSLQGVLGTEAFF.

The chain uses TRBV20-1 and TRBJ1-2; unclear D gene. This CDR3 is 12 amino acids long. Germline loops: CDR1 DFQATT, CDR2 SNEGSKA (reference sequence). The ends were cut back, 6 bases at V and 4 bases at J, with 12 bases in the middle. CDR3 sequence: CSAGGRIYGYTF. In DNA form, the CDR3 reads TGCAGTGCGGGAGGGCGGATCTATGGCTACACCTTC.

The chain links TRBV9 to TRBJ1-1; 8 bases are a match to TRBD1. The CDR3 length is 14 residues. With V trimmed by 3 bases and J by 2 bases, 3 bases remained unmatched. CDR1 SGDLS and CDR2 YYNGEE come from the germline V gene. CDR3 in DNA: TGTGCCAGCAGCGGGGGACAGGTCAACACTGAAGCTTTCTTT. Translating it yields CASSGGQVNTEAFF.

V gene TRBV6-6 combines with J gene TRBJ2-5; tentatively, D is TRBD1 (5 bases). With 5 bases removed from V and 1 base from J, the gap between germline ends came to 11 bases. The CDR3 sequence is 14 residues long. CDR1 is MNHNY and CDR2 is SVGAGI in the germline V gene (reference sequence). The CDR3: CASSKQVLQETQYF. The CDR3 DNA reads as TGTGCCAGCAGTAAACAGGTACTCCAAGAGACCCAGTACTTC.

This chain uses TRBV30 with TRBJ1-4, with a possible D match to TRBD1 (6 bases). Deletions cut 8 bases from V and 2 bases from J, with 12 bases between. Germline values: CDR1 GTSNPN, CDR2 SVGIG (reference sequence). The CDR3 runs 13 residues. As DNA, the CDR3 is TGTGCCCTCACAGGGTTCACTAATGAAAAACTGTTTTTT. Protein sequence: CALTGFTNEKLFF. Filled out from reference TRBV30 and TRBJ1-4, the complete variable domain reads SQTIHQWPATLVQPVGSPLSLECTVEGTSNPNLYWYRQAAGRGLQLLFYSVGIGQISSEVPQNLSASRPQDRQFILSSKKLLLSDSGFYLCALTGFTNEKLFFGSGTQLSVL.

V is TRBV20-1 and J is TRBJ2-7, with TRBD2 identical over 9 bases. The J segment lost 5 bases and the V segment lost 0 bases, leaving 8 bases of the junction unmatched. Per the germline V gene, CDR1 is DFQATT and CDR2 is SNEGSKA (reference sequence). This CDR3 region has 15 residues. The CDR3 here is CSARDQASGVHEQYF. The CDR3 nucleotides are TGCAGTGCTAGAGATCAGGCTAGCGGGGTCCACGAGCAGTACTTC.

The V call is TRBV29-1, the J call TRBJ1-1; D perhaps matches TRBD1 (5 bases). The V gene lost 6 bases and the J gene lost 2 bases, with 13 bases spanning the gap. The CDR3 is 13 amino acids. From germline, CDR1 is SQVTM and CDR2 ANQGSEA. CDR3 region: CSVSAGTNTEAFF. The DNA of the CDR3 is TGCAGCGTCTCCGCAGGGACTAACACTGAAGCTTTCTTT.

The J gene is TRBJ1-3, the V gene TRBV5-1; possible D gene TRBD1, 6 bases. CDR1 is SGHRS and CDR2 is YFSETQ in the germline V gene. Trimming took off 4 bases at V and 4 bases at J, with 18 bases between the two ends. The CDR3 length is 16 residues. The chain's CDR3 is CASSPSTGSSGNTIYF. CDR3 nucleotides: TGCGCCAGCAGCCCCTCGACAGGCTCCTCCGGAAACACCATATATTTT.

This clonotype was counted a few times. The rearrangement joins TRBV30 to TRBJ2-5, with 9 bases fitting TRBD1. Germline CDR1 and CDR2: GTSNPN and SVGIG (reference sequence). The CDR3 covers 13 residues. The junction had 5 bases not matched to a gene; V was cut back by 5 bases and J by 4 bases. Written as DNA, the CDR3 is TGTGCCTGGGGACAGGGGTTGGGAGAGACCCAGTACTTC. The encoded protein is CAWGQGLGETQYF. The whole variable domain, remainder taken from reference TRBV30 and TRBJ2-5, is SQTIHQWPATLVQPVGSPLSLECTVEGTSNPNLYWYRQAAGRGLQLLFYSVGIGQISSEVPQNLSASRPQDRQFILSSKKLLLSDSGFYLCAWGQGLGETQYFGPGTRLLVL.